A single T cell receptor beta chain is shown here with its context. For the diagnoses, clinical symptoms, serum thyroxine and TRAb, thyroid ultrasound and orbital computed tomography were used. Sample collection date corresponds to first hyperthyroidism diagnosis, prior to any ophthalmopathy symptoms. The sample originates from a study of T cells in Graves' hyperthyroidism and ophthalmopathy. In the study overall: Peripheral blood draws took place at initial diagnosis, ahead of any treatment.

Researchers took RNA transcripts and amplified the TCR beta CDR3 regions from them. TCR CDR3 underwent first-round RT-PCR with the HTBI primer set. One entry per CDR3 protein results from TCRdb running MiXCR on the multiplex PCR reads. The profile shows fewer than 450,000 distinct CDR3 sequences, roughly 15% of them singletons. Germline V gives CDR1 SGHAT, CDR2 FQNNGV. This CDR3 spans 17 amino acids. V dropped 5 bases and J dropped 3; count of bases not matched to a gene: 13. This rearrangement joins TRBV11-2 to TRBJ1-2; 9 bases fit TRBD1. This TCR derives from a woman aged 25 to 39 with Graves' hyperthyroidism that later progressed to Graves' ophthalmopathy. The sample comprised blood. The CDR3 sequence: CASSHNGGQGVDYGYTF. The CDR3 coding sequence is TGTGCCAGCAGCCACAACGGGGGACAGGGAGTCGACTATGGCTACACCTTC.